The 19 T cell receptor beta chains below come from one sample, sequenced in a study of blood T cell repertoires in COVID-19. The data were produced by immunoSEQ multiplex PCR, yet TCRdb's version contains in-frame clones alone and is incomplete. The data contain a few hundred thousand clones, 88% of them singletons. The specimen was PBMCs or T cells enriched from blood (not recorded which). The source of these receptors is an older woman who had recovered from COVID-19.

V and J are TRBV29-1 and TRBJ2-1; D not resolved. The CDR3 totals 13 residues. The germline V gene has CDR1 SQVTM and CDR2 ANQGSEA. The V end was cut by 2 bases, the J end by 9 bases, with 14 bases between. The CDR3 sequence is CSVERRPDSEQFF. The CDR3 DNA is TGCAGCGTTGAAAGACGGCCTGACTCTGAGCAGTTCTTC.

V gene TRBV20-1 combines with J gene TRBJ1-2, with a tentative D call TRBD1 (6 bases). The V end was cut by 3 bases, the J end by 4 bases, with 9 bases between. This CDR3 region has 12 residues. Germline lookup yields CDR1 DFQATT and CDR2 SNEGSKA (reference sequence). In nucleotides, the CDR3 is TGCAGTGCTAGTACAGGGATCTATGGCTACACCTTC. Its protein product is CSASTGIYGYTF.

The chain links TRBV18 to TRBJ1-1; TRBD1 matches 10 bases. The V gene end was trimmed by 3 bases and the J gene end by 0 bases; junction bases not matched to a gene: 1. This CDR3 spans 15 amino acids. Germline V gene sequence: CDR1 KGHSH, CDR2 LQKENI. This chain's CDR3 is CASSPDRGMNTEAFF. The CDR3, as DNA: TGTGCCAGCTCACCGGACAGGGGGATGAACACTGAAGCTTTCTTT.

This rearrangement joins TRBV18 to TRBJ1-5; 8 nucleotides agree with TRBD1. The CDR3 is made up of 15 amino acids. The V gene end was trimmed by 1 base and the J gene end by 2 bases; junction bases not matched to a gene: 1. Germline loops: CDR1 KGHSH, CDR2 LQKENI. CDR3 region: CASSPQDRGNQPQHF. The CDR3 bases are TGTGCCAGCTCACCACAGGACAGGGGCAATCAGCCCCAGCATTTT. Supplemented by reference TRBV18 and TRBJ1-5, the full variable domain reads NAGVMQNPRHLVRRRGQEARLRCSPMKGHSHVYWYRQLPEEGLKFMVYLQKENIIDESGMPKERFSAEFPKEGPSILRIQQVVRGDSAAYFCASSPQDRGNQPQHFGDGTRLSIL.

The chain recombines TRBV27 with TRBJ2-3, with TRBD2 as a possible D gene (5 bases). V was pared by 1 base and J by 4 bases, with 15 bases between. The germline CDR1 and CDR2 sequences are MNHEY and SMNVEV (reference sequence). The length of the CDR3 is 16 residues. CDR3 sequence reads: CASSLLGAERADTQYF. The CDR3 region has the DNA TGTGCCAGCAGTTTATTGGGAGCAGAAAGGGCAGATACGCAGTATTTT.

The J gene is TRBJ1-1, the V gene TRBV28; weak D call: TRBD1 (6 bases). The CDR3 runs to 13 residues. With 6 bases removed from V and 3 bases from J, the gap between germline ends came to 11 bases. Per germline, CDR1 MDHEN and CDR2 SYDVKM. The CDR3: CASRATGYTEAFF. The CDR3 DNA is TGTGCCAGCAGGGCTACAGGGTACACTGAAGCTTTCTTT.

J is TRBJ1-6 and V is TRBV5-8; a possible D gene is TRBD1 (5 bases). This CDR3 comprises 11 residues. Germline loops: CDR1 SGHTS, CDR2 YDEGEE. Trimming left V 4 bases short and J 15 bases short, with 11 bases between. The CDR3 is CASSPPGNLHF. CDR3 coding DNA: TGTGCCAGCAGCCCCCCAGGGAACCTCCACTTT.

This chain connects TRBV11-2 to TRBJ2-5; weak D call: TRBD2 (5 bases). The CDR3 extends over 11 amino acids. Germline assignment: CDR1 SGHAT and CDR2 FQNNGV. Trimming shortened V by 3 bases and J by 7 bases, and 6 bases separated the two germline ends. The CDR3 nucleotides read TGTGCCAGCAGCTTCGAGGGGACCCAGTACTTC. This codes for CASSFEGTQYF.

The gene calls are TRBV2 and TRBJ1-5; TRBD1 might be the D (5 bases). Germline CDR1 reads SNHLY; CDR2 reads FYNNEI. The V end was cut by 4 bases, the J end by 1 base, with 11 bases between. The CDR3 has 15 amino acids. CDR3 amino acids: CASSGSRGSNQPQHF. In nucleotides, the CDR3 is TGTGCCAGCAGTGGCTCTCGGGGGAGCAATCAGCCCCAGCATTTT.

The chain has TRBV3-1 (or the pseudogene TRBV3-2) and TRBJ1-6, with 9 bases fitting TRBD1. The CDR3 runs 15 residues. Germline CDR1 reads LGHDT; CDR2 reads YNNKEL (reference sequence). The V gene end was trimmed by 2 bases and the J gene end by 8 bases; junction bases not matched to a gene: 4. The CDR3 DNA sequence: TGTGCCAGCAGCCAAACAGGGGGCCGGGATTCACCCCTCCACTTT. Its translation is CASSQTGGRDSPLHF.

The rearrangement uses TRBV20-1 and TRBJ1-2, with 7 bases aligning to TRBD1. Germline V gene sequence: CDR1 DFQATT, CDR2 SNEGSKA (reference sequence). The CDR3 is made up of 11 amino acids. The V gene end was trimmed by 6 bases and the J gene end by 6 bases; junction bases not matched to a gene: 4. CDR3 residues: CSAAGQDGYTF. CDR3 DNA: TGCAGTGCCGCCGGACAGGATGGCTACACCTTC.

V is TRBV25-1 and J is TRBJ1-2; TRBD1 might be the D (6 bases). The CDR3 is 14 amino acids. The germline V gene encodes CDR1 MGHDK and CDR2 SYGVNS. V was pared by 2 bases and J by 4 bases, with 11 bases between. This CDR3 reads CASSEQGTSYGYTF. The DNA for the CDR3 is TGTGCCAGCAGTGAACAGGGGACCTCCTATGGCTACACCTTC.

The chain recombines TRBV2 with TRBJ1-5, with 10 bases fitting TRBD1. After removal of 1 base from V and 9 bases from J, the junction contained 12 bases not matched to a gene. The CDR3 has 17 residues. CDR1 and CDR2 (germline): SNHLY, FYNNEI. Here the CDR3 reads CASSEEGQGTPRRPQHF. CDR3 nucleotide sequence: TGTGCCAGCAGTGAAGAGGGACAGGGGACTCCGCGGCGGCCCCAGCATTTT.

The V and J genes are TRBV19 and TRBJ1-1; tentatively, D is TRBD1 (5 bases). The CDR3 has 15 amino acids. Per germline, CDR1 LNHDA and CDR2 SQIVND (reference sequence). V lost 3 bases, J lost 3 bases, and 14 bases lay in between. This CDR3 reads CASSIIGAGDTEAFF. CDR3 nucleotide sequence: TGTGCCAGTAGTATTATCGGAGCGGGGGACACTGAAGCTTTCTTT. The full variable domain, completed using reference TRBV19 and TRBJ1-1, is DGGITQSPKYLFRKEGQNVTLSCEQNLNHDAMYWYRQDPGQGLRLIYYSQIVNDFQKGDIAEGYSVSREKKESFPLTVTSAQKNPTAFYLCASSIIGAGDTEAFFGQGTRLTVV.

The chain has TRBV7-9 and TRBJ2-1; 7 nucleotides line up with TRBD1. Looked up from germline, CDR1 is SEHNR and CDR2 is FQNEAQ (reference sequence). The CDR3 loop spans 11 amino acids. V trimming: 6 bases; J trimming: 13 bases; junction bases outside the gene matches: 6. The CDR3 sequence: CASRPGTAQFF. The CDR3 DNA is TGTGCCAGCAGGCCCGGGACAGCCCAGTTCTTC.

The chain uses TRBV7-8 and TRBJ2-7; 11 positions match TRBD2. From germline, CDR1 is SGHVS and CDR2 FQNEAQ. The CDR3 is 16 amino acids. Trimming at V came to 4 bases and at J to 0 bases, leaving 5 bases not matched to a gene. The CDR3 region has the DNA TGTGCCAGCAGCTCCTCCGGGACTAGCGGCTCCTACGAGCAGTACTTC. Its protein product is CASSSSGTSGSYEQYF.

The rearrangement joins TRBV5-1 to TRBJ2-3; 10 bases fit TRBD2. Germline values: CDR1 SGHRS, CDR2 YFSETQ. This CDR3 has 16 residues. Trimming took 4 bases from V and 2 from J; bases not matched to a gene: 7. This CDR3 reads CASSPLLAGATDTQYF. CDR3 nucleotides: TGCGCCAGCAGCCCCCTGCTAGCGGGGGCCACAGATACGCAGTATTTT.

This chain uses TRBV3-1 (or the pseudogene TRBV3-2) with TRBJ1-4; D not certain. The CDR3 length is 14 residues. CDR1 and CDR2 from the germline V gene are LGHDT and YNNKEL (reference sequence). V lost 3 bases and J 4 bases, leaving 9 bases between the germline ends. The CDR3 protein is CASSQARGNEKLFF. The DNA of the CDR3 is TGTGCCAGCAGCCAGGCCCGGGGTAATGAAAAACTGTTTTTT.

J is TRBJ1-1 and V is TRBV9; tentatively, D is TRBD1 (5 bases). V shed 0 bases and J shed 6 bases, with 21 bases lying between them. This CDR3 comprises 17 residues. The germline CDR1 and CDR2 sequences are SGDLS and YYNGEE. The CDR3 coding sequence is TGTGCCAGCAGCGTAGGGGGGGTAGCCCGGGTGGGCGCTGAAGCTTTCTTT. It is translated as CASSVGGVARVGAEAFF.